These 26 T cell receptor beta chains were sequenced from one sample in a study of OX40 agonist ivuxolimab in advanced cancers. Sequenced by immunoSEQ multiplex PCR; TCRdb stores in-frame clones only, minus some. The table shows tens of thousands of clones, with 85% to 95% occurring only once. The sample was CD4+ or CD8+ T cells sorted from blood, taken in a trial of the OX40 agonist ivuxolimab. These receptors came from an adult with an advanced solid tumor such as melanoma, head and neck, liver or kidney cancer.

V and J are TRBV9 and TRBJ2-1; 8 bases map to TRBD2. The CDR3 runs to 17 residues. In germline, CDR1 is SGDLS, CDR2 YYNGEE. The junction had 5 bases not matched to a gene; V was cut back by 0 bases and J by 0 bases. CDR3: CASSVAFSGISYNEQFF. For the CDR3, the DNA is TGTGCCAGCAGCGTAGCCTTTAGCGGGATCTCCTACAATGAGCAGTTCTTC.

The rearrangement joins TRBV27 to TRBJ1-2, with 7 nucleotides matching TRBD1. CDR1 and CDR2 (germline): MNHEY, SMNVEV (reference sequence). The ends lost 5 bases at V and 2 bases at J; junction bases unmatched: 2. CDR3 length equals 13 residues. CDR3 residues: CASSQTGNYGYTF. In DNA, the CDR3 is TGTGCCAGCAGTCAGACAGGGAACTATGGCTACACCTTC.

The CDR3 sequence: CASSRVGGYYEQYF. CDR3 bases: TGTGCCAGCAGCCGGGTTGGCGGATACTACGAGCAGTACTTC. V usage is TRBV5-6 and J usage is TRBJ2-7; no clear D gene. Germline CDR1 and CDR2: SGHDT and YYEEEE. The V end lost 4 bases, the J end lost 3 bases, and 14 bases lay between the germline ends. This CDR3 is built from 14 residues.

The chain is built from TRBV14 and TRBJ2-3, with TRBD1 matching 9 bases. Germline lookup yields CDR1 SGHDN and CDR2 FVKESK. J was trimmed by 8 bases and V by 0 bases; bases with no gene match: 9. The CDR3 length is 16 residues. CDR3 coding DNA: TGTGCCAGCAGCCAAGATCGCACAGGGGGCGGGATTACGCAGTATTTT. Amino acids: CASSQDRTGGGITQYF.

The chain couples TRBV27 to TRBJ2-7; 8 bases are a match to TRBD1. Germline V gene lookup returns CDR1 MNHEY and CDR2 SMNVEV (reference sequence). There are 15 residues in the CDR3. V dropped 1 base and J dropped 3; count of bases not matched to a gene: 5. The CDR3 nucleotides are TGTGCCAGCAGTTTATTTGGGACAGGTGACTACGAGCAGTACTTC. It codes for CASSLFGTGDYEQYF.

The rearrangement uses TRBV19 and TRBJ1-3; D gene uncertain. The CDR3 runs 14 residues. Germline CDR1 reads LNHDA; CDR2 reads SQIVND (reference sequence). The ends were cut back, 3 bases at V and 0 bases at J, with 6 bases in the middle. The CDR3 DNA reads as TGTGCCAGTAGTATGGCGAACTCTGGAAACACCATATATTTT. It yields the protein CASSMANSGNTIYF.

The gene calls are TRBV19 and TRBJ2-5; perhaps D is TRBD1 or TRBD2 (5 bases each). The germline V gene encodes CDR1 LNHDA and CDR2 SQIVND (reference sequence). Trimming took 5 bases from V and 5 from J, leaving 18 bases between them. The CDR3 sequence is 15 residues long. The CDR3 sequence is CASSHRDAAAETQYF. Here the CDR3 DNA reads TGTGCCAGTAGTCACCGGGACGCCGCGGCGGAGACCCAGTACTTC.

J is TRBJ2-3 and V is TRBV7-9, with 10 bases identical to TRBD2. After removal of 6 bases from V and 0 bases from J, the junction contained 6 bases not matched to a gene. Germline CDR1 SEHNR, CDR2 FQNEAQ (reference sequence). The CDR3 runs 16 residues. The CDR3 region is CASSSPLAGSTDTQYF. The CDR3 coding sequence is TGTGCCAGCAGTTCCCCACTAGCGGGAAGCACAGATACGCAGTATTTT.

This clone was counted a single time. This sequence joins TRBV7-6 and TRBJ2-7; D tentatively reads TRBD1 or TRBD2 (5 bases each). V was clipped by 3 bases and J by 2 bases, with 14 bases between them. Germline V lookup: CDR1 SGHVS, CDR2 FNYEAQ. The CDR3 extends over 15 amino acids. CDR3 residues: CASSFGTGNAYEQYF. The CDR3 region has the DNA TGTGCCAGCAGCTTTGGGACCGGAAACGCCTACGAGCAGTACTTC.

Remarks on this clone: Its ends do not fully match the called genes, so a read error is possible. The CDR3 DNA sequence: TGTGCCTGGAGTGTACTTCCCTCCAACGAGCAGTACTTC. This translates into CAWSVLPSNEQYF. The genes are TRBV30 and TRBJ2-7; no definite D call. The CDR3 loop spans 13 amino acids. The germline gives CDR1 GTSNPN, CDR2 SVGIG (reference sequence).

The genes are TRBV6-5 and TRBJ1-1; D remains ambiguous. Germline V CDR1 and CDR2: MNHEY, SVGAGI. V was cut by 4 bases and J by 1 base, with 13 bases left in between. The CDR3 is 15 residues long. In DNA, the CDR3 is TGTGCCAGCAGTTTGCTTCCGGATGGGAACACTGAAGCTTTCTTT. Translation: CASSLLPDGNTEAFF.

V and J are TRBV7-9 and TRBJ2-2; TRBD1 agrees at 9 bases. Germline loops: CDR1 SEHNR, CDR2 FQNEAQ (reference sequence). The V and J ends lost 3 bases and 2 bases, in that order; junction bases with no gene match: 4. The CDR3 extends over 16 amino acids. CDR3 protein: CASSLPGQGNTGELFF. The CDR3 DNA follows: TGTGCCAGCAGCTTGCCGGGACAGGGTAACACCGGGGAGCTGTTTTTT.

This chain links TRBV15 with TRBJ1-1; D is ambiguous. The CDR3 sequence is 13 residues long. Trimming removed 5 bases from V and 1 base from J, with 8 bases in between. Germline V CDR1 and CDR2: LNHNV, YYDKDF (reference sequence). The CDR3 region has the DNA TGTGCCACCAGCTGGCGGCGGAACACTGAAGCTTTCTTT. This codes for CATSWRRNTEAFF.

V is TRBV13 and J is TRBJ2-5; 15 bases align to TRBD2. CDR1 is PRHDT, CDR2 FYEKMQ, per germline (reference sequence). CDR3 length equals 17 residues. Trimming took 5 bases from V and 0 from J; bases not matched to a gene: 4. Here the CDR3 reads CASSRGLAGGDQETQYF. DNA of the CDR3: TGTGCCAGCAGCCGCGGACTAGCGGGAGGGGACCAAGAGACCCAGTACTTC.

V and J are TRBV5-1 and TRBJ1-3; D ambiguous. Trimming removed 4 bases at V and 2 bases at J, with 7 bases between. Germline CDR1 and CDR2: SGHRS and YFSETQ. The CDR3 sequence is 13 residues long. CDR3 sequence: CASSPGAGNTIYF. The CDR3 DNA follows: TGCGCCAGCAGCCCAGGAGCTGGAAACACCATATATTTT.

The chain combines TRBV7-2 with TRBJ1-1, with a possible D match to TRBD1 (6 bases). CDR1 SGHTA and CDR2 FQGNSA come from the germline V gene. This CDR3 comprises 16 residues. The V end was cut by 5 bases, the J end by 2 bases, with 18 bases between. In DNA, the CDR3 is TGTGCCAGCAGCCCTACTGACCCGGGACAAAACACTGAAGCTTTCTTT. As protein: CASSPTDPGQNTEAFF.

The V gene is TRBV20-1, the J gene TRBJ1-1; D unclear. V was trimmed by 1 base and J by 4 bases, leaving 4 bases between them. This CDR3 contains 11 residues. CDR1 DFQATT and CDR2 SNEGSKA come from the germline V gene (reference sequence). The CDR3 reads CSARVVTEAFF. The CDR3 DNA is TGCAGTGCTAGAGTCGTCACTGAAGCTTTCTTT.

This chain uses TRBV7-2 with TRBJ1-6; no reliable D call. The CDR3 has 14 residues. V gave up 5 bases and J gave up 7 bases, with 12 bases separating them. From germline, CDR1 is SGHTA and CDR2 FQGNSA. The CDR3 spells CASSPPARNSPLHF. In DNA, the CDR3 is TGTGCCAGCAGCCCCCCCGCCCGAAATTCACCCCTCCACTTT.

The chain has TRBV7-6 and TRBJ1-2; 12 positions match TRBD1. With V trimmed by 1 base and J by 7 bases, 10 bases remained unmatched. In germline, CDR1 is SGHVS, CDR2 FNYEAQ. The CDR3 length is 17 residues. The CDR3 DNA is TGTGCCAGCAGCTTAGAGGGACAGGGGGCGCTTGGCAGTGGCTACACCTTC. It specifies CASSLEGQGALGSGYTF.

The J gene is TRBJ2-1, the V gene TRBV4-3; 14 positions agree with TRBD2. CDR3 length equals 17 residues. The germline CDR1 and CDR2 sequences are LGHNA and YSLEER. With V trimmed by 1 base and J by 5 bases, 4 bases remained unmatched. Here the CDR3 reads CASSQGLAGGLDNEQFF. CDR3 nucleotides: TGCGCCAGCAGCCAAGGACTAGCGGGGGGGCTCGACAATGAGCAGTTCTTC.

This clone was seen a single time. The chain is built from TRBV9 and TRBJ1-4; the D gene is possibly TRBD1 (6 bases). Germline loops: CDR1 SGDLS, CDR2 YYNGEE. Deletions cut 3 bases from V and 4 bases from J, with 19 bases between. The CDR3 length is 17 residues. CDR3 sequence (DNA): TGTGCCAGCAGCGGTGTAGGGACATCGGACGTTAATGAAAAACTGTTTTTT. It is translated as CASSGVGTSDVNEKLFF.

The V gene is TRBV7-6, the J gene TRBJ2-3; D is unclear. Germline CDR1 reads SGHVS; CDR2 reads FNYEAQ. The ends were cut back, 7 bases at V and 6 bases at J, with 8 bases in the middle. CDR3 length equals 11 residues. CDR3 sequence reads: CASIDGDTQYF. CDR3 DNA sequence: TGTGCCAGCATCGACGGGGATACGCAGTATTTT.

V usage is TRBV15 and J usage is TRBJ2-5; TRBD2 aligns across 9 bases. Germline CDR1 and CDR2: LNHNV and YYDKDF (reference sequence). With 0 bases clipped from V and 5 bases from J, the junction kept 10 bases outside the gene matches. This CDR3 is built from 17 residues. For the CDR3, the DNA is TGTGCCACCAGCAGAGACCCTAGCGGGATCTTGGAGGAGACCCAGTACTTC. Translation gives CATSRDPSGILEETQYF.

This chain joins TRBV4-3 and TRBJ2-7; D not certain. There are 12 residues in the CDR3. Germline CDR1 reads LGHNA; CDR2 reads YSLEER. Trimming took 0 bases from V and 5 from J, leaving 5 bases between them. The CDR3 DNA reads TGCGCCAGCAGCCAAGAAAACAACGAGCAGTACTTC. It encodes CASSQENNEQYF.

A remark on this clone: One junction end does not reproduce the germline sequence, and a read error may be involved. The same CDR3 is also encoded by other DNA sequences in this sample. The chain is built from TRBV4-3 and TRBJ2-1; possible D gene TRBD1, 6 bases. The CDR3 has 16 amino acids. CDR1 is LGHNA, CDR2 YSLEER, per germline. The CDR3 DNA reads TGCGCCAGCAGCCAAGAGGACAGAGGTGGCTACAATGAACAGTTCTTC. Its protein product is CASSQEDRGGYNEQFF.

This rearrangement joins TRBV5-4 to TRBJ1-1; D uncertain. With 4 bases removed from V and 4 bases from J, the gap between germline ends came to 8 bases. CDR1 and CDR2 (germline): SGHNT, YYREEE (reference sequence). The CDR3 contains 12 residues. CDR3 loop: CASSLSGTEAFF. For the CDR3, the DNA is TGTGCCAGCAGCCTGAGCGGCACTGAAGCTTTCTTT.